Below, 6 T cell receptor beta chains from the same sample are listed, as sequenced in a study of T-cell memory formation after mild COVID-19. TCRdb fed the 5' RACE reads into MiXCR, producing one record per CDR3 protein. The sample lists roughly 280,000 distinct CDR3 sequences; around 16% were seen once. Sample: PBMCs or a T cell subset sorted from them (not recorded which). Receptor source: a man in his late teens or twenties who had mild COVID-19 (a few samples of this study predate the infection). Cell type and time point are not known.

This sequence joins TRBV15 and TRBJ2-7; D perhaps matches TRBD1 (5 bases). Germline lookup yields CDR1 LNHNV and CDR2 YYDKDF (reference sequence). Trimming took off 5 bases at V and 3 bases at J, with 14 bases between the two ends. The CDR3 has 14 amino acids. In nucleotides, the CDR3 is TGTGCCACCAGCTGGAGCGACAGAAACTACGAGCAGTACTTC. Translation: CATSWSDRNYEQYF.

This clonotype turned up a few times. The chain is built from TRBV6-2 or TRBV6-3 and TRBJ2-5, with 9 nucleotides matching TRBD2. Germline trimming cut 2 bases from V and 5 bases from J; bases unmatched to any gene: 6. Looked up from germline, CDR1 is MNHEY and CDR2 is SVGEGT. The CDR3 length is 15 residues. CDR3 region: CASSYDASGAETQYF. The CDR3 nucleotides are TGTGCCAGCAGTTACGACGCTAGCGGGGCTGAGACCCAGTACTTC.

This clonotype was seen repeatedly, ten times or more. The CDR3 DNA reads TGTGCCAGCAGCTTGACTAGCGGGGCGTCAGATACGCAGTATTTT. The encoded protein is CASSLTSGASDTQYF. V and J are TRBV7-2 and TRBJ2-3; 11 nucleotides align to TRBD2. The CDR3 is 15 residues long. Germline values: CDR1 SGHTA, CDR2 FQGNSA. The junction had 3 bases not matched to a gene; V was cut back by 3 bases and J by 4 bases.

This clonotype was counted a few times. The chain recombines TRBV7-9 with TRBJ2-1; the D is unclear. Per germline, CDR1 SEHNR and CDR2 FQNEAQ (reference sequence). The CDR3 spans 17 residues. Trimming took off 1 base at V and 5 bases at J, with 18 bases between the two ends. The CDR3 DNA reads TGTGCCAGCAGCTTAGGGGTCTGGCCCCCGGATCACAATGAGCAGTTCTTC. Translated: CASSLGVWPPDHNEQFF.

This clonotype came up once. The V gene is TRBV6-5, the J gene TRBJ2-3; a weak D match, TRBD1 (5 bases). CDR1 is MNHEY, CDR2 SVGAGI, per germline. The CDR3 is 13 amino acids. V was cut by 6 bases and J by 6 bases, with 13 bases left in between. CDR3 loop: CASRQVDWDTQYF. The CDR3 nucleotides are TGTGCCAGCAGACAGGTCGATTGGGATACGCAGTATTTT.

The chain employs TRBV6-5 and TRBJ2-5; a weak D match, TRBD2 (6 bases). The V end was cut by 7 bases, the J end by 5 bases, with 17 bases between. Germline assignment: CDR1 MNHEY and CDR2 SVGAGI. The CDR3 is made up of 14 amino acids. The CDR3 DNA reads as TGTGCCAGCACCCACGGGGCGCGGGGCGAGACCCAGTACTTC. Translation: CASTHGARGETQYF.